Listed here are 32 T cell receptor beta chains from one sample, sequenced in a study of CD8 T cells in Susac syndrome. Random-hexamer reverse transcription was applied to roughly 0.5 to 1 ug RNA. MiXCR was run by TCRdb on the immunoSEQ multiplex PCR reads, yielding one entry per CDR3 protein. This sample has 150,000 to 200,000 distinct CDR3 sequences, with 90% to 95% found just once. Sequencing used CD4+ T cells from PBMCs. These receptors all stem from a human donor in good health.

The V gene is TRBV23-1, the J gene TRBJ2-7; 9 bases fit TRBD1. TRBV23-1 is annotated as an ORF whose role is uncertain. V lost 2 bases and J lost 3; bases outside the gene matches: 8. The CDR3 contains 16 residues. The CDR3 DNA is TGCGCCAGCAGTCAAGACACAGGGGACAGGGTCTACGAGCAGTACTTC. It yields the protein CASSQDTGDRVYEQYF.

The genes are TRBV25-1 and TRBJ2-5; D may be TRBD2 (6 bases). The CDR3 sequence is 15 residues long. Trimming took off 8 bases at V and 6 bases at J, with 22 bases between the two ends. CDR1 MGHDK and CDR2 SYGVNS come from the germline V gene. The CDR3 DNA reads as TGTGCCAGCGCCCTGACTGGGGGGATTGGGAAGACCCAGTACTTC. This encodes CASALTGGIGKTQYF. Complete variable domain (other parts from reference TRBV25-1 and TRBJ2-5): EADIYQTPRYLVIGTGKKITLECSQTMGHDKMYWYQQDPGMELHLIHYSYGVNSTEKGDLSSESTVSRIRTEHFPLTLESARPSHTSQYLCASALTGGIGKTQYFGPGTRLLVL.

V is TRBV12-3 or TRBV12-4 and J is TRBJ1-1; the D is unclear. There are 13 residues in the CDR3. The ends were cut back, 5 bases at V and 3 bases at J, with 10 bases in the middle. The CDR3 region has the DNA TGTGCCAGCAGTCAATGGTCCTACACTGAAGCTTTCTTT. Protein product: CASSQWSYTEAFF.

The genes are TRBV9 and TRBJ2-1; TRBD1 agrees at 8 bases. Losses at the gene ends were 7 bases for V and 6 bases for J; bases not matched to a gene: 3. From germline, CDR1 is SGDLS and CDR2 YYNGEE. This CDR3 is 12 amino acids long. The CDR3 nucleotides read TGTGCCAGCGGAGGACAGGGCAATGAGCAGTTCTTC. Its translation is CASGGQGNEQFF.

This clonotype was counted a single time. The chain couples TRBV7-2 to TRBJ2-5, with D possibly being TRBD1 (6 bases). V shed 4 bases and J shed 5 bases, with 14 bases lying between them. CDR1 is SGHTA, CDR2 FQGNSA, per germline. The CDR3 runs to 14 residues. CDR3 in amino acids: CASSSPLGAETQYF. For the CDR3, the DNA is TGTGCCAGCAGCTCCCCCCTGGGGGCCGAGACCCAGTACTTC.

The chain links TRBV25-1 to TRBJ2-1; 7 bases align to TRBD2. The CDR3 is 14 amino acids. CDR1 and CDR2 from the germline V gene are MGHDK and SYGVNS. Trimming removed 7 bases from V and 3 bases from J; junction bases left unmatched: 6. CDR3: CASMEAGDYNEQFF. The CDR3, as DNA: TGTGCCAGCATGGAGGCGGGGGACTACAATGAGCAGTTCTTC. Supplemented by reference TRBV25-1 and TRBJ2-1, the full variable domain reads EADIYQTPRYLVIGTGKKITLECSQTMGHDKMYWYQQDPGMELHLIHYSYGVNSTEKGDLSSESTVSRIRTEHFPLTLESARPSHTSQYLCASMEAGDYNEQFFGPGTRLTVL.

The V gene is TRBV7-8, the J gene TRBJ2-3; no reliable D call. Trimming stripped 5 bases from V and 6 bases from J, with 12 bases between. Germline V gives CDR1 SGHVS, CDR2 FQNEAQ. There are 13 residues in the CDR3. The CDR3 sequence: CASSGNFWDTQYF. For the CDR3, the DNA is TGTGCCAGCAGCGGGAACTTCTGGGATACGCAGTATTTT. The whole variable domain, remainder taken from reference TRBV7-8 and TRBJ2-3, is GAGVSQSPRYKVAKRGQDVALRCDPISGHVSLFWYQQALGQGPEFLTYFQNEAQLDKSGLPSDRFFAERPEGSVSTLKIQRTQQEDSAVYLCASSGNFWDTQYFGPGTRLTVL.

This chain joins TRBV7-3 and TRBJ1-6; 8 bases line up with TRBD1. CDR1 is SGHTA, CDR2 FQGTGA, per germline. Trimming at V came to 2 bases and at J to 7 bases, leaving 1 base not matched to a gene. CDR3 length: 14 residues. Written as DNA, the CDR3 is TGTGCCAGCAGCTTATCAGGGGGCAATTCACCCCTCCACTTT. Translated: CASSLSGGNSPLHF.

The chain couples TRBV29-1 to TRBJ2-7; D is possibly TRBD2 (7 bases). The CDR3 length is 14 residues. In germline, CDR1 is SQVTM, CDR2 ANQGSEA. Trimming stripped 6 bases from V and 6 bases from J, with 21 bases between. As DNA, the CDR3 is TGCAGCGTCCGCAAAGGGGGGGACGGCGGCGAGCAGTACTTC. Translated, it gives CSVRKGGDGGEQYF.

The V and J genes are TRBV28 and TRBJ2-2, with D possibly TRBD1 on 6 matching bases. Per the germline V gene, CDR1 is MDHEN and CDR2 is SYDVKM. The CDR3 totals 15 residues. Trimming pared 4 bases from V and 4 bases from J, leaving 13 bases between. CDR3 amino acids: CASSSTGVRTGELFF. CDR3 DNA: TGTGCCAGCAGTTCGACAGGAGTACGCACCGGGGAGCTGTTTTTT.

This clonotype has a single count. The rearrangement joins TRBV29-1 to TRBJ1-1; TRBD1 agrees at 11 bases. V shed 7 bases, J shed 10 bases, and the junction held 11 bases outside the gene matches. In germline, CDR1 is SQVTM, CDR2 ANQGSEA. CDR3 size: 13 residues. CDR3 in amino acids: CSAMPGTGGRAFF. The CDR3 DNA sequence: TGCAGCGCGATGCCCGGGACAGGGGGAAGAGCTTTCTTT.

V usage is TRBV30 and J usage is TRBJ1-1; perhaps TRBD1 as D (5 bases). The CDR3 is 13 residues long. The germline V and J ends were trimmed by 3 bases and 1 base, with 9 bases remaining between them. Germline CDR1 GTSNPN, CDR2 SVGIG (reference sequence). Written as DNA, the CDR3 is TGTGCCTGGAGGGCCCAGGGGAACACTGAAGCTTTCTTT. Amino acids: CAWRAQGNTEAFF.

The rearrangement joins TRBV27 to TRBJ2-7; perhaps D is TRBD1 or TRBD2 (6 bases each). Per the germline V gene, CDR1 is MNHEY and CDR2 is SMNVEV (reference sequence). The CDR3 length is 13 residues. The CDR3 loop reads CTKGGRVVYEQYF. CDR3 DNA sequence: TGTACCAAAGGGGGGCGCGTAGTCTACGAGCAGTACTTC.

V usage is TRBV20-1 and J usage is TRBJ2-2; D unclear. The CDR3 is 13 amino acids. From germline, CDR1 is DFQATT and CDR2 SNEGSKA (reference sequence). Trimming left V 3 bases short and J 3 bases short, with 8 bases between. CDR3 loop: CSARVVDTGELFF. CDR3 DNA sequence: TGCAGTGCTAGGGTGGTTGACACCGGGGAGCTGTTTTTT.

The chain carries TRBV7-2 and TRBJ2-5, with TRBD2 identical over 7 bases. This CDR3 has 14 residues. The J segment lost 1 base and the V segment lost 5 bases, leaving 4 bases of the junction unmatched. Per germline, CDR1 SGHTA and CDR2 FQGNSA. The CDR3 sequence is CASSRLAGQETQYF. The CDR3 DNA sequence: TGTGCCAGCAGCCGACTAGCAGGCCAAGAGACCCAGTACTTC. The whole variable domain, remainder taken from reference TRBV7-2 and TRBJ2-5, is GAGVSQSPSNKVTEKGKDVELRCDPISGHTALYWYRQSLGQGLEFLIYFQGNSAPDKSGLPSDRFSAERTGGSVSTLTIQRTQQEDSAVYLCASSRLAGQETQYFGPGTRLLVL.

The chain uses TRBV18 and TRBJ2-7; a weak D match, TRBD1 (6 bases). Trimming removed 6 bases from V and 5 bases from J, with 14 bases in between. This CDR3 contains 13 residues. Germline assignment: CDR1 KGHSH and CDR2 LQKENI. The CDR3 sequence is CASSSGVLDEQYF. CDR3 coding DNA: TGTGCCAGCTCTTCAGGGGTGTTGGACGAGCAGTACTTC.

This rearrangement joins TRBV7-9 to TRBJ2-3; no reliable D call. Trimming shortened V by 2 bases and J by 2 bases, and 2 bases separated the two germline ends. This CDR3 comprises 12 residues. CDR1 SEHNR and CDR2 FQNEAQ come from the germline V gene (reference sequence). CDR3 DNA sequence: TGTGCCAGCAGCTTATACACAGATACGCAGTATTTT. Its translation is CASSLYTDTQYF.

V usage is TRBV21-1 and J usage is TRBJ1-2; the DNA was not used to check the table's D call, TRBD1. TRBV21-1 is flagged as a pseudogene. The CDR3 is 16 residues long. The CDR3 sequence is CASIVPGQGLRYGYTF. In nucleotides, the CDR3 is TGTGCCAGCATCGTCCCGGGACAGGGACTCCGCTATGGCTACACCTTC.

The chain couples TRBV20-1 to TRBJ1-6; the D gene is possibly TRBD1 (5 bases). V shed 3 bases and J shed 7 bases, with 10 bases lying between them. The V gene's germline CDR1 is DFQATT and CDR2 SNEGSKA (reference sequence). The CDR3 runs 13 residues. In nucleotides, the CDR3 is TGCAGTGCTAGTCACGGGGGGAATTCACCCCTCCACTTT. Translated, it gives CSASHGGNSPLHF.

This chain uses TRBV4-2 with TRBJ2-1, with D hard to call. This CDR3 spans 14 amino acids. Trimming pared 4 bases from V and 0 bases from J, leaving 7 bases between. The germline V gene has CDR1 LGHNA and CDR2 YNFKEQ. The chain's CDR3 is CASSRGSSYNEQFF. The CDR3, as DNA: TGTGCCAGCAGCCGCGGTAGCTCCTACAATGAGCAGTTCTTC.

This rearrangement joins TRBV7-9 to TRBJ2-7, with D possibly TRBD1 on 6 matching bases. The CDR3 is 14 amino acids. Trimming removed 6 bases from V and 2 bases from J, with 14 bases in between. Germline-derived CDR1 and CDR2 are SEHNR and FQNEAQ (reference sequence). The DNA for the CDR3 is TGTGCCAGCAGGGACCTTGGGGACACCTACGAGCAGTACTTC. As protein: CASRDLGDTYEQYF.

The chain combines TRBV20-1 with TRBJ2-1; TRBD2 matches at 10 bases. CDR1 is DFQATT, CDR2 SNEGSKA, per germline (reference sequence). The CDR3 extends over 16 amino acids. The ends lost 0 bases at V and 7 bases at J; junction bases unmatched: 9. Here the CDR3 reads CSARDQGSGGFNEQFF. The CDR3 bases are TGCAGTGCTAGAGATCAAGGTAGCGGGGGGTTTAATGAGCAGTTCTTC.

The rearrangement links TRBV20-1 to TRBJ1-2; D unresolved. V shed 3 bases and J shed 3 bases, with 8 bases lying between them. Germline V gene sequence: CDR1 DFQATT, CDR2 SNEGSKA (reference sequence). The CDR3 has 12 residues. Here the CDR3 DNA reads TGCAGTGCTAGCGTGGCGGACTATGGCTACACCTTC. It translates to CSASVADYGYTF.

The J gene is TRBJ2-6, the V gene TRBV7-2, with D possibly being TRBD2 (5 bases). Germline CDR1 SGHTA, CDR2 FQGNSA. With 5 bases removed from V and 0 bases from J, the gap between germline ends came to 14 bases. The CDR3 is 17 residues long. The CDR3 coding sequence is TGTGCCAGCAGCCCCCGGGGTCCGAGCTCTGGGGCCAACGTCCTGACTTTC. This gives the protein CASSPRGPSSGANVLTF.

The chain has TRBV7-2 and TRBJ2-3; D may match TRBD1 or TRBD2 (5 bases each). Germline-derived CDR1 and CDR2 are SGHTA and FQGNSA. CDR3 length: 15 amino acids. Trimming pared 5 bases from V and 3 bases from J, leaving 15 bases between. The CDR3 DNA reads as TGTGCCAGCAGCCATCCTTCGGGACGGACAGATACGCAGTATTTT. Translating it yields CASSHPSGRTDTQYF.

The chain carries TRBV20-1 and TRBJ2-3; D is ambiguous. From germline, CDR1 is DFQATT and CDR2 SNEGSKA (reference sequence). V gave up 5 bases and J gave up 5 bases, with 8 bases separating them. This CDR3 has 11 amino acids. The CDR3 region has the DNA TGCAGTGCTTATTTCGGAGATACGCAGTATTTT. Translated: CSAYFGDTQYF.

The chain employs TRBV12-5 and TRBJ1-2; the D gene is possibly TRBD1 (6 bases). V lost 5 bases and J lost 8, with 12 bases in between. Germline V gives CDR1 LGHNT, CDR2 FRNRAP. This CDR3 contains 12 residues. CDR3 DNA sequence: TGTGCTAGTGGTGTAGGGGGGGGAGGCTACACCTTC. Translating it yields CASGVGGGGYTF.

The chain recombines TRBV6-2 or TRBV6-3 with TRBJ2-1; 7 bases are a match to TRBD1. Germline V gene sequence: CDR1 MNHEY, CDR2 SVGEGT. Trimming at V came to 6 bases and at J to 10 bases, leaving 6 bases not matched to a gene. The CDR3 is made up of 12 amino acids. CDR3 sequence reads: CASSDRVREQFF. CDR3 sequence (DNA): TGTGCCAGCAGCGACAGGGTAAGGGAGCAGTTCTTC.

This chain joins TRBV7-2 and TRBJ2-3, with D tentatively TRBD2 (6 bases). The CDR3 has 14 residues. The V and J ends lost 4 bases and 5 bases respectively, with 13 bases between them. Per the germline V gene, CDR1 is SGHTA and CDR2 is FQGNSA. DNA for the CDR3: TGTGCCAGCAGCTGGGCGGTGGGAGGAGATACGCAGTATTTT. Translation gives CASSWAVGGDTQYF.

V and J are TRBV29-1 and TRBJ1-2; 7 bases are a match to TRBD1. The germline V gene has CDR1 SQVTM and CDR2 ANQGSEA. CDR3 size: 13 residues. V shed 7 bases and J 9 bases; nucleotides not matched to a gene: 14. CDR3 nucleotide sequence: TGCAGCGGGAGGGAACCCAGGACAGGTCGCTACACCTTC. As protein: CSGREPRTGRYTF.

The V and J genes are TRBV6-5 and TRBJ2-7; D gene ambiguous. The V gene lost 5 bases and the J gene lost 6 bases, with 11 bases spanning the gap. Germline CDR1 and CDR2: MNHEY and SVGAGI. The CDR3 length is 12 residues. The CDR3 spells CASSGRSVEQYF. The CDR3 DNA reads as TGTGCCAGCAGTGGTCGATCCGTCGAGCAGTACTTC.

The CDR3 protein is CASSGRDRGIYGYTF. DNA for the CDR3: TGTGCCAGCAGTGGGAGGGACAGGGGAATCTATGGCTACACCTTC. The chain joins TRBV25-1 to TRBJ1-2; 10 nucleotides match TRBD1. V lost 4 bases to trimming and J lost 4 bases; unmatched junction nucleotides: 6. Germline values: CDR1 MGHDK, CDR2 SYGVNS. CDR3 length: 15 amino acids.